This T cell receptor (beta chain) was obtained from a study of cytomegalovirus exposure and HLA in healthy donors (dated 2017 in TCRdb). Some background on the complete study: According to a later analysis, one platform produced both the roughly 130 validation repertoires and the approximately 670 repertoires of the first cohort. The study aimed to test whether signatures of past pathogen exposure could be identified by cataloging public T cell receptors. To predict cytomegalovirus infection status, the study brought together high-throughput TCR immunosequencing, statistical association of individual TCRs with disease status, and machine learning. Besides the first cohort of more than 650 subjects, a separate validation cohort made up of around 120 different subjects was used.

Regarding this clone: Which antigen it targets is not known. Base qualities are not recorded, but no much larger clone differs from it by a single base.

The cysteine opens and the phenylalanine closes a CDR3 of 14 amino acids. The only DNA kept is the CDR3, 42 bases in frame from the first base. Trimming leaves V shorter by 6 bases and J shorter by 4 bases, with the junction holding 8 bases beyond the gene matches. Per the germline V gene (reference sequence), SEHNR is the CDR1 and FQNEAQ is the CDR2. Summary of the overall study and its limitations: Most TCR sequences were seen in very few donors, while some public TCRs were found in many individuals. The study gave a list of about 170 TCR beta chains associated with cytomegalovirus. A later analysis had no HLA typing for the validation cohort, so co-occurrence there was scored across all 130 or so repertoires. A few of the identified cytomegalovirus-associated TCR beta chains were confirmed in vitro to be specific for cytomegalovirus antigens. In a later analysis, TCRs clustered in the first cohort were found to also tend to co-occur in the 120 or so validation repertoires, with approximately 95% of cluster scores above 0. The classifier was reported to diagnose cytomegalovirus status with high specificity and sensitivity in both the original cohort and the validation cohort. It was suggested by the authors that the approach could potentially be generalized to other disease states and immunological phenotypes.

Donors formed part of the validation cohort, which comprised 120 subjects and was distinct from the first cohort of roughly 600 subjects. The library was generated by the immunoSEQ multiplex PCR assay. Turning to the authors' computational methods: A statistical classification framework was built for diagnosing cytomegalovirus status from the catalog of TCR beta chain sequences. In its TCRdb copy, this immuneACCESS table keeps in-frame sequences only and misses some clones. Where compared with another copy, unresolved V genes explain less than half of these, and the others have no known cause. V and J calls and clone size are copied from that table; D and trimming were computed from the DNA. Within this sample are about 190,000 clones, with about 80% of them counted one time only. Of the sample, roughly 2.8% is held by the ten largest clones.

The origin of this receptor is a woman under 30 in good health and CMV-seropositive. The rearrangement combines TRBV7-9 with TRBJ2-7, with 8 bases matching TRBD1. Sample: PBMCs. Here the CDR3 is given as CASSKGQERYEQYF. The sequenced DNA is TGTGCCAGCAGTAAGGGACAGGAGCGTTACGAGCAGTACTTC. Beyond the CDR3, the reference TRBV7-9 and TRBJ2-7 genes provide the residues; the full variable domain reads: DTGVSQNPRHKITKRGQNVTFRCDPISEHNRLYWYRQTLGQGPEFLTYFQNEAQLEKSRLLSDRFSAERPKGSFSTLEIQRTEQGDSAMYLCASSKGQERYEQYFGPGTRLTVT.